The 22 T cell receptor beta chains below all came from one sample that was sequenced in a study of T cell responses to AZD1222 COVID-19 vaccine. The protocol was immunoSEQ multiplex PCR, while the TCRdb copy is restricted to in-frame clones and leaves out a portion. Seen here are some 130,000 clones, 80% to 95% observed once, and the top ten hold approximately 6.8%. The sample here was peripheral blood, taken 28 days after the second AZD1222 dose. These receptors all come from an adult who received the AZD1222 COVID-19 vaccine.

The sample holds one count of this clone. The chain employs TRBV24-1 and TRBJ2-5; D is possibly TRBD1 (6 bases). This CDR3 is built from 15 residues. With 3 bases removed from V and 0 bases from J, the gap between germline ends came to 10 bases. CDR1 KGHDR and CDR2 SFDVKD come from the germline V gene. The CDR3 DNA sequence: TGTGCCACCAGTGATGGGACAATGTACCAAGAGACCCAGTACTTC. Its translation: CATSDGTMYQETQYF.

The chain couples TRBV10-1 to TRBJ1-5, with no clear D. The CDR3 sequence is 18 residues long. Germline V gene lookup returns CDR1 WNHNN and CDR2 SYGVQD (reference sequence). The V gene lost 0 bases and the J gene lost 2 bases, with 17 bases spanning the gap. The CDR3 protein is CASSESISARTRNQPQHF. The CDR3 region has the DNA TGCGCCAGCAGTGAGTCGATATCAGCCAGAACTCGCAATCAGCCCCAGCATTTT.

As DNA, the CDR3 is TGTGCCAGCAGTTTGGAGGATCTGATCTACAATGAGCAGTTCTTC. Protein product: CASSLEDLIYNEQFF. The genes are TRBV28 and TRBJ2-1; D possibly corresponds to TRBD2 (5 bases). V dropped 3 bases and J dropped 3 bases, with 12 bases sitting between them. In germline, CDR1 is MDHEN, CDR2 SYDVKM. This CDR3 contains 15 residues.

The CDR3 nucleotides are TGTGCCAGAAGCTCACGAGCGGGGGTGAGGGGAAATGAGCAGTTCTTC. Amino acids: CARSSRAGVRGNEQFF. The gene calls are TRBV7-5 and TRBJ2-1; the D call of TRBD2 is as the table states it, not checked on the DNA. TRBV7-5 is deemed a pseudogene. The CDR3 covers 16 residues.

The V call is TRBV7-6, the J call TRBJ1-6, with D maybe TRBD1 (5 bases). Trimming took 5 bases from V and 5 from J, leaving 13 bases between them. CDR3 length: 15 amino acids. Germline-derived CDR1 and CDR2 are SGHVS and FNYEAQ. CDR3 nucleotides: TGTGCCAGCAGCCTGGACACTGGTAATAATTCACCCCTCCACTTT. It encodes CASSLDTGNNSPLHF.

The chain couples TRBV4-1 to TRBJ2-7; TRBD1 aligns across 8 bases. This CDR3 contains 15 residues. Germline V gene lookup returns CDR1 MGHRA and CDR2 YSYEKL. V was pared by 4 bases and J by 2 bases, with 7 bases of the junction left unmatched. The CDR3: CASSRIGQGAYEQYF. Here the CDR3 DNA reads TGCGCCAGCAGCCGGATAGGACAGGGAGCCTACGAGCAGTACTTC.

The chain recombines TRBV7-8 with TRBJ1-6; D gene uncertain. Trimming took off 6 bases at V and 11 bases at J, with 17 bases between the two ends. The CDR3 covers 14 residues. CDR1 and CDR2 (germline): SGHVS, FQNEAQ. CDR3 nucleotides: TGTGCCAGCAGACCAGAAGGTCCCCAGGCACCCCTCCACTTT. This codes for CASRPEGPQAPLHF.

The rearrangement joins TRBV6-1 to TRBJ1-5; D is perhaps TRBD1 (5 bases). The V and J ends lost 2 bases and 3 bases respectively, with 14 bases between them. This CDR3 region has 16 residues. Looked up from germline, CDR1 is MNHNS and CDR2 is SASEGT. The CDR3 here is CASSERIMGPNQPQHF. CDR3 coding DNA: TGTGCCAGCAGTGAACGTATTATGGGACCCAATCAGCCCCAGCATTTT.

The rearrangement links TRBV6-5 to TRBJ1-2; 7 bases line up with TRBD1. V lost 10 bases, J lost 2 bases, and 4 bases stayed unmatched. The CDR3 consists of 12 residues. Germline V gene lookup returns CDR1 MNHEY and CDR2 SVGAGI. The CDR3 is CATGTANYGYTF. The CDR3 DNA is TGTGCCACCGGGACAGCAAACTATGGCTACACCTTC.

The chain uses TRBV13 and TRBJ2-1, with 11 bases that match TRBD2. The V gene end was trimmed by 5 bases and the J gene end by 7 bases; junction bases not matched to a gene: 10. The germline V gene has CDR1 PRHDT and CDR2 FYEKMQ (reference sequence). This CDR3 is built from 16 residues. Here the CDR3 DNA reads TGTGCCAGCAGCCGTTACCCGGGACTAGCGGTGAATGAGCAGTTCTTC. Translated, it gives CASSRYPGLAVNEQFF.

The chain is built from TRBV5-5 and TRBJ1-2; D unclear. The V gene lost 2 bases and the J gene lost 6 bases, with 14 bases spanning the gap. Germline CDR1 SGHKS, CDR2 YYEKEE (reference sequence). CDR3 length equals 14 residues. The CDR3 nucleotides are TGTGCCAGCAGCTTTAACCCTTTGGGCGATGGCTACACCTTC. Its translation: CASSFNPLGDGYTF.

The J gene is TRBJ1-3, the V gene TRBV11-3, with 8 bases aligning to TRBD1. This CDR3 is built from 15 residues. V lost 5 bases, J lost 1 base, and 4 bases stayed unmatched. Germline CDR1 and CDR2: SGHNT and YENEEA. The CDR3 DNA reads TGTGCCAGCAGCCCCGGACAGGGATCTGGAAACACCATATATTTT. Its protein is CASSPGQGSGNTIYF.

J is TRBJ2-1 and V is TRBV2; tentatively, D is TRBD2 (6 bases). V shed 6 bases and J shed 2 bases, with 14 bases lying between them. The CDR3 totals 15 residues. Per germline, CDR1 SNHLY and CDR2 FYNNEI. CDR3 DNA sequence: TGTGCCAGCAGGACCTTAGCGGTTACCTACAATGAGCAGTTCTTC. Its protein product is CASRTLAVTYNEQFF.

The rearrangement joins TRBV19 to TRBJ1-5, with D possibly matching TRBD1 (5 bases). Trimming removed 7 bases from V and 0 bases from J, with 10 bases in between. The CDR3 covers 14 residues. Germline V gives CDR1 LNHDA, CDR2 SQIVND (reference sequence). Here the CDR3 reads CASKHRISNQPQHF. CDR3 coding DNA: TGTGCCAGTAAGCACAGGATTAGCAATCAGCCCCAGCATTTT.

The gene calls are TRBV19 and TRBJ2-1; TRBD1 might be the D (5 bases). The CDR3 consists of 18 residues. Germline-derived CDR1 and CDR2 are LNHDA and SQIVND (reference sequence). V was pared by 4 bases and J by 0 bases, with 19 bases between. CDR3 nucleotide sequence: TGTGCCAGTAGTACTTCCTCATGGGCAGGACACTCCTACAATGAGCAGTTCTTC. This gives the protein CASSTSSWAGHSYNEQFF.

The V gene is TRBV7-9, the J gene TRBJ2-5; D is possibly TRBD2 (5 bases). There are 15 residues in the CDR3. V dropped 4 bases and J dropped 2 bases, with 14 bases sitting between them. Germline assignment: CDR1 SEHNR and CDR2 FQNEAQ (reference sequence). CDR3 coding DNA: TGTGCCAGCAGCTCACGGACTGCACAACAAGAGACCCAGTACTTC. It translates to CASSSRTAQQETQYF. Drawing the rest from reference TRBV7-9 and TRBJ2-5, the complete variable domain is DTGVSQNPRHKITKRGQNVTFRCDPISEHNRLYWYRQTLGQGPEFLTYFQNEAQLEKSRLLSDRFSAERPKGSFSTLEIQRTEQGDSAMYLCASSSRTAQQETQYFGPGTRLLVL.

To note about this clone: The same CDR3 is also encoded by other DNA sequences in this sample. J is TRBJ1-1 and V is TRBV19; no definite D call. Trimming left V 1 base short and J 1 base short, with 7 bases between. The CDR3 runs to 14 residues. Germline lookup yields CDR1 LNHDA and CDR2 SQIVND (reference sequence). Here the CDR3 DNA reads TGTGCCAGTAGTATAGTTCGGGGGAACACTGAAGCTTTCTTT. Encoded protein: CASSIVRGNTEAFF. Drawing the rest from reference TRBV19 and TRBJ1-1, the complete variable domain is DGGITQSPKYLFRKEGQNVTLSCEQNLNHDAMYWYRQDPGQGLRLIYYSQIVNDFQKGDIAEGYSVSREKKESFPLTVTSAQKNPTAFYLCASSIVRGNTEAFFGQGTRLTVV.

The chain carries TRBV27 and TRBJ1-1; possible D gene TRBD1, 6 bases. CDR1 MNHEY and CDR2 SMNVEV come from the germline V gene (reference sequence). The CDR3 consists of 12 residues. V gave up 6 bases and J gave up 13 bases, with 18 bases separating them. CDR3 loop: CASSTQGGRIFF. In DNA form, the CDR3 reads TGTGCCAGCAGCACCCAAGGGGGTAGAATTTTCTTT.

The chain links TRBV6-5 to TRBJ1-1; TRBD1 is a possible D gene (5 bases). CDR3 length: 14 amino acids. The V gene lost 4 bases and the J gene lost 5 bases, with 14 bases spanning the gap. CDR1 is MNHEY and CDR2 is SVGAGI in the germline V gene. The DNA of the CDR3 is TGTGCCAGCAGTTTCGCCAGGCGGGGGACTGAAGCTTTCTTT. Translation gives CASSFARRGTEAFF.

The chain carries TRBV19 and TRBJ1-6; weak D call: TRBD1 (5 bases). The V gene lost 3 bases and the J gene lost 10 bases, with 13 bases spanning the gap. CDR1 LNHDA and CDR2 SQIVND come from the germline V gene (reference sequence). The CDR3 runs 14 residues. The CDR3 nucleotides are TGTGCCAGTAGTATTGGGGCCACGGGCTCACCCCTCCACTTT. Translated, it gives CASSIGATGSPLHF.

The chain links TRBV4-1 to TRBJ1-2; tentative D call: TRBD1 (6 bases). The CDR3 is 18 residues long. Germline V gene sequence: CDR1 MGHRA, CDR2 YSYEKL. V lost 5 bases, J lost 0 bases, and 22 bases lay in between. In DNA, the CDR3 is TGCGCCAGCAGCTCAATCGGCAGGGGTGTTAAAGCTAACTATGGCTACACCTTC. Encoded protein: CASSSIGRGVKANYGYTF.

The rearrangement joins TRBV20-1 to TRBJ2-7, with D perhaps TRBD1 (6 bases). The CDR3 contains 11 residues. Germline V gene data show CDR1 as DFQATT and CDR2 as SNEGSKA (reference sequence). Between the trimmed V and J ends, which lost 2 bases and 7 bases, there was a span of 9 bases. The CDR3 nucleotides are TGCAGTGCTAGAAGCCAGGGGGAGCAGTACTTC. Its protein is CSARSQGEQYF.